The present T cell receptor beta chain was sequenced within a study of CD8+ T cells in alopecia areata. Points from the study as a whole: Sequence data from scalp samples additionally include resident alphabeta T cells of normal skin.

Extracted from the samples, RNA was reverse transcribed into cDNA to serve as the sequencing template. The data were produced by immunoSEQ multiplex PCR, yet TCRdb's version contains in-frame clones alone and is incomplete. The sample contains approximately 100,000 clones, 55% of which appear only once. A word on this clone: Its specificity is unknown.

Per the germline V gene, CDR1 is SNHLY and CDR2 is FYNNEI. Deletions cut 7 bases from V and 4 bases from J, with 10 bases between. The CDR3 runs 13 residues. The sample taken for sequencing was CD4+ T cells sorted from blood. This receptor was taken from a human donor in good health. The V and J genes are TRBV2 and TRBJ2-2; tentative D call: TRBD1 (5 bases). The chain's CDR3 is CASKGEVTGELFF. CDR3 nucleotide sequence: TGTGCCAGCAAAGGGGAAGTCACCGGGGAGCTGTTTTTT. The full variable domain, its missing parts supplied by reference TRBV2 and TRBJ2-2, is EPEVTQTPSHQVTQMGQEVILRCVPISNHLYFYWYRQILGQKVEFLVSFYNNEISEKSEIFDDQFSVERPDGSNFTLKIRSTKLEDSAMYFCASKGEVTGELFFGEGSRLTVL.